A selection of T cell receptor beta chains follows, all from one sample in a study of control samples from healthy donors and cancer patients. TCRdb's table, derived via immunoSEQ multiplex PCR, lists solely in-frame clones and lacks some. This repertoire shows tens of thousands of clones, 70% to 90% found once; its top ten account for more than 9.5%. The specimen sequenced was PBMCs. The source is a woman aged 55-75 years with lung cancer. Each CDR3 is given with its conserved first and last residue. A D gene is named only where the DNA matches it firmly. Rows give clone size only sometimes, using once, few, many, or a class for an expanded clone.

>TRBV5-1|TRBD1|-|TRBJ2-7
TGCGCCAGCAGCTTGGTGGGACAGGGGTACGAGCAGTACTTC
CASSLVGQGYEQYF
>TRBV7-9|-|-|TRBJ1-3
TGTGCCAGCAGCTTAGACAGGGAAGGAAACACCATATATTTT
CASSLDREGNTIYF
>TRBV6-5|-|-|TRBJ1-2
TGTGCCAGCAGTTCGGTTGCAGCTGGCTACACCTTC
CASSSVAAGYTF
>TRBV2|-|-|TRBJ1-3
TGTGCCAGCAGTGCGGACCAGGGCGGTGGAAACACCATATATTTT
CASSADQGGGNTIYF
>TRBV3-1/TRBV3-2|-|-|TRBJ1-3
TGTGCCAGCAGCCAAGAGGGTACGGGAAACACCATATATTTT
CASSQEGTGNTIYF
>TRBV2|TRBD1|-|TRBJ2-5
TGTGCCAGCGAGCACGACAGGGGAGTCTACGGCGAGACCCAGTACTTC
CASEHDRGVYGETQYF
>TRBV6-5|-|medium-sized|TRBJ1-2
TGTGCCAGCAGACAAGGGCCCTTGAGGGGCTACACCTTC
CASRQGPLRGYTF
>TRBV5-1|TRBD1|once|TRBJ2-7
TGCGCCAGCAGCTTAACCGGGACAGGGAGCGGGGAGCAGTACTTC
CASSLTGTGSGEQYF
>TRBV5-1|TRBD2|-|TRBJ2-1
TGCGCCAGCAGCTTGCAACTAGCGGGGGGATCCAATGAGCAGTTCTTC
CASSLQLAGGSNEQFF
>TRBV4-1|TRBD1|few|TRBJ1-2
TGCGCCAGCAGCCAAGGGAAACAGGGGGCGAGCTACACCTTC
CASSQGKQGASYTF
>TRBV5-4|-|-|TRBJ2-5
TGTGCCAGCAGCTTCTTGGGGGGCCGGACCCAGTACTTC
CASSFLGGRTQYF
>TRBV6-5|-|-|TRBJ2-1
TGTGCCATCCGCGGGGGACAGAACTACAATGAGCAGTTCTTC
CAIRGGQNYNEQFF
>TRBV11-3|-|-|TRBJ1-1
TGTGCCAGCAGCTTAGATGGCAACCAGAACACTGAAGCTTTCTTT
CASSLDGNQNTEAFF
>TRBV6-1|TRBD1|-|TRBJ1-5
TGTGCCAGCAGTGAAGGAGGGGGCGGACAGCCCCAGCATTTT
CASSEGGGGQPQHF
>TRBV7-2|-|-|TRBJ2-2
TGTGCCAGCAGCCCAGCCGGAAGTGGGGGCACCGGGGAGCTGTTTTTT
CASSPAGSGGTGELFF
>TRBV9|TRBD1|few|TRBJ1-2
TGTGCCAGCAGCGCCTACAGGGGCATCTATGGCTACACCTTC
CASSAYRGIYGYTF
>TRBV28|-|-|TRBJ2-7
TGTGCCAGCAGTTCAAGAGCGGTTTACTACGAGCAGTACTTC
CASSSRAVYYEQYF
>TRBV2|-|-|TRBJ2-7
TGTGCCAGCAGTGAGGGGCGGGCTAGCTACGAGCAGTACTTC
CASSEGRASYEQYF
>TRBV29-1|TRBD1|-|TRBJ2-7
TGCAGCGTTGAAGCCGGGACAGGGGCCTACGAGCAGTACTTC
CSVEAGTGAYEQYF
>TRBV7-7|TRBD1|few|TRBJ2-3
TGTGCTAGCAGCCCGACAGGGTCAGATACGCAGTATTTT
CASSPTGSDTQYF
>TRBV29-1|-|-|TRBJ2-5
TGCAGCGTTGGAGACCAAGAGACCCAGTACTTC
CSVGDQETQYF
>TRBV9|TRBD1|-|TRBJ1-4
TGTGCCAGCAGCCCCGGGACAGGGGCTAATGAAAAACTGTTTTTT
CASSPGTGANEKLFF
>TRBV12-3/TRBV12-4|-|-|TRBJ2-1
TGTGCCAGCAGGTACTACGATGAGCAGTTCTTC
CASRYYDEQFF
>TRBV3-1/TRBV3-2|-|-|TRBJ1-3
TGTGCCAGCAGCGTCCACGGCCATGGAAACACCATATATTTT
CASSVHGHGNTIYF
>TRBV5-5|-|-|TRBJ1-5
TGTGCCAGCAGCTTGGACAGGCGATTCAATAGCAATCAGCCCCAGCATTTT
CASSLDRRFNSNQPQHF
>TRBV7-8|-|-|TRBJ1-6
TGTGCCAGCAGCTTAGCACAGGGTAGTTCACCCCTCCACTTT
CASSLAQGSSPLHF
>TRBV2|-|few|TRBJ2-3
TGTGCCAGCAGTGACCTCACAGATACGCAGTATTTT
CASSDLTDTQYF